One T cell receptor beta chain is described in this entry. The antigen is undetermined. This sample was taken from a study of Tregs in tolerant kidney transplant recipients. Points from the study as a whole: No direct test of biological reproducibility was done here. Few patients were studied, so findings need validation in larger groups.

Recipients received nonmyeloablative bone marrow transplants from related graft donors, with transient mixed chimerism. There are 15 residues in the CDR3. Trimming shortened V by 7 bases and J by 1 base, and 15 bases separated the two germline ends. The germline V gene has CDR1 SGHAT and CDR2 FQNNGV. The assay was immunoSEQ multiplex PCR, and TCRdb's table has in-frame clones only and misses some. Here the sample spans approximately 81,000 clones, about 91% being singletons. The TCR originated in a human patient who received a combined kidney and bone marrow transplant. Some T cells may be provided by the graft donor. V and J are TRBV11-2 and TRBJ2-3, with D possibly being TRBD2 (6 bases). Specimen: CD4+ T cells from blood (PBMCs), collected 24 months after the transplant. The CDR3 nucleotides read TGTGCCAGCACCCTTACTAGCCCCGGCACAGATACGCAGTATTTT. It encodes CASTLTSPGTDTQYF.